A selection of T cell receptor beta chains follows, all from one sample in a study of technical replicates of blood from a handful of donors. The method was immunoSEQ multiplex PCR; TCRdb's version includes in-frame clones alone and lacks a portion of them. The sample has roughly 60,000 clones, 85% to 95% seen once. The material sequenced was PBMCs. All receptors come from a human donor in good health. Some clones in this sample may be carry-over from other donors' samples. Each CDR3 is given with its conserved first and last residue. The D gene is left open where the match is weak. Rows may omit the clone size; those that give it use once, few, many or a size class.

v_call: TRBV10-3
clone_size: .
j_call: TRBJ2-3
d_call: TRBD2
cdr3_aa: CAIRAGGTDTQYF
cdr3_nt: TGTGCCATCCGAGCGGGAGGTACAGATACGCAGTATTTT

v_call: TRBV4-2
clone_size: .
j_call: TRBJ1-2
d_call: .
cdr3_aa: CASSPRTDYHYGYTF
cdr3_nt: TGTGCCAGCAGCCCCCGGACAGATTACCACTATGGCTACACCTTC

v_call: TRBV10-1
clone_size: .
j_call: TRBJ2-7
d_call: .
cdr3_aa: CASSDSFIYEQYF
cdr3_nt: TGCGCCAGCAGTGATTCTTTTATCTACGAGCAGTACTTC

v_call: TRBV4-3
clone_size: .
j_call: TRBJ1-1
d_call: TRBD1
cdr3_aa: CASSQPGQGEAFF
cdr3_nt: TGCGCCAGCAGCCAACCCGGACAGGGAGAAGCTTTCTTT

v_call: TRBV6-1
clone_size: .
j_call: TRBJ1-4
d_call: .
cdr3_aa: CASSGNLGLNEKLFF
cdr3_nt: TGTGCCAGCAGTGGGAATTTGGGCCTTAATGAAAAACTGTTTTTT

v_call: TRBV5-4
clone_size: .
j_call: TRBJ1-6
d_call: .
cdr3_aa: CASSQGGQGVSPLHF
cdr3_nt: TGTGCCAGCAGCCAGGGAGGTCAGGGAGTCTCACCCCTCCACTTT

v_call: TRBV5-4
clone_size: .
j_call: TRBJ2-5
d_call: .
cdr3_aa: CASSFTGTEETQYF
cdr3_nt: TGTGCCAGCAGCTTCACGGGAACGGAAGAGACCCAGTACTTC

v_call: TRBV6-6
clone_size: .
j_call: TRBJ2-3
d_call: TRBD2
cdr3_aa: CAAISGSVTDTQYF
cdr3_nt: TGTGCCGCCATCAGCGGGAGTGTCACAGATACGCAGTATTTT

v_call: TRBV7-8
clone_size: .
j_call: TRBJ2-7
d_call: .
cdr3_aa: CASSFGFPGYEQYF
cdr3_nt: TGTGCCAGCAGCTTTGGCTTCCCAGGCTACGAGCAGTACTTC

v_call: TRBV27
clone_size: once
j_call: TRBJ1-1
d_call: TRBD1
cdr3_aa: CASSYRRGFKAEAFF
cdr3_nt: TGTGCCAGCAGTTATCGCAGGGGGTTTAAAGCTGAAGCTTTCTTT

v_call: TRBV9
clone_size: .
j_call: TRBJ2-7
d_call: TRBD1
cdr3_aa: CASSVGQGANEQYF
cdr3_nt: TGTGCCAGCAGCGTAGGTCAGGGGGCTAACGAGCAGTACTTC

v_call: TRBV28
clone_size: .
j_call: TRBJ1-2
d_call: TRBD1
cdr3_aa: CASRTGTLYGYTF
cdr3_nt: TGTGCCAGCAGGACAGGGACTCTCTATGGCTACACCTTC

v_call: TRBV5-1
clone_size: .
j_call: TRBJ2-2
d_call: TRBD1
cdr3_aa: CASSGRGLDGELFF
cdr3_nt: TGCGCCAGCAGCGGCAGGGGGCTTGACGGGGAGCTGTTTTTT

v_call: TRBV18
clone_size: .
j_call: TRBJ2-3
d_call: .
cdr3_aa: CASSDSSTDTQYF
cdr3_nt: TGTGCCAGCTCAGACAGTAGCACAGATACGCAGTATTTT

v_call: TRBV5-1
clone_size: .
j_call: TRBJ2-3
d_call: .
cdr3_aa: CASIEGGGSFTDTQYF
cdr3_nt: TGCGCCAGCATTGAGGGCGGGGGCTCCTTCACAGATACGCAGTATTTT

v_call: TRBV29-1
clone_size: .
j_call: TRBJ2-1
d_call: TRBD1
cdr3_aa: CSVGRTGDNEQFF
cdr3_nt: TGCAGCGTTGGGAGGACAGGGGACAATGAGCAGTTCTTC

v_call: TRBV4-1
clone_size: .
j_call: TRBJ2-3
d_call: TRBD2
cdr3_aa: CASSHLAEVGDTQYF
cdr3_nt: TGCGCCAGCAGCCATCTAGCGGAGGTCGGGGATACGCAGTATTTT

v_call: TRBV2
clone_size: once
j_call: TRBJ2-5
d_call: TRBD2
cdr3_aa: CASSGTRETQYF
cdr3_nt: TGTGCCAGCAGTGGGACTAGGGAGACCCAGTACTTC

v_call: TRBV5-1
clone_size: .
j_call: TRBJ1-1
d_call: TRBD1
cdr3_aa: CASRIQGWTEAFF
cdr3_nt: TGCGCCAGCAGAATACAGGGGTGGACTGAAGCTTTCTTT

v_call: TRBV7-8
clone_size: .
j_call: TRBJ2-7
d_call: TRBD2
cdr3_aa: CASTVQAGGSYEQYF
cdr3_nt: TGTGCCAGCACGGTACAAGCGGGAGGATCCTACGAGCAGTACTTC

v_call: TRBV4-3
clone_size: .
j_call: TRBJ2-7
d_call: TRBD2
cdr3_aa: CASSQDLGLVVYEQYF
cdr3_nt: TGCGCCAGCAGCCAAGACCTTGGACTAGTAGTCTACGAGCAGTACTTC

v_call: TRBV7-9
clone_size: .
j_call: TRBJ2-5
d_call: .
cdr3_aa: CASSLSGPQETQYF
cdr3_nt: TGTGCCAGCAGCCTAAGCGGTCCTCAAGAGACCCAGTACTTC

v_call: TRBV30
clone_size: .
j_call: TRBJ1-5
d_call: TRBD1
cdr3_aa: CAWRKGDRDQQPQHF
cdr3_nt: TGTGCCTGGAGAAAGGGGGACAGGGACCAGCAGCCCCAGCATTTT

v_call: TRBV11-3
clone_size: .
j_call: TRBJ2-1
d_call: .
cdr3_aa: CASSPNALVHNEQFF
cdr3_nt: TGTGCCAGCAGCCCCAACGCACTAGTCCACAATGAGCAGTTCTTC

v_call: TRBV7-8
clone_size: .
j_call: TRBJ1-2
d_call: .
cdr3_aa: CASSFDPGMNGYTF
cdr3_nt: TGTGCCAGCAGCTTTGATCCAGGGATGAATGGCTACACCTTC

v_call: TRBV18
clone_size: .
j_call: TRBJ2-6
d_call: .
cdr3_aa: CASSPWGGANVLTF
cdr3_nt: TGTGCCAGCTCACCTTGGGGCGGGGCCAACGTCCTGACTTTC

v_call: TRBV19
clone_size: .
j_call: TRBJ2-2
d_call: .
cdr3_aa: CASSIVVTPTGELFF
cdr3_nt: TGTGCCAGTAGTATAGTTGTCACTCCCACCGGGGAGCTGTTTTTT

v_call: TRBV5-8
clone_size: few
j_call: TRBJ2-7
d_call: .
cdr3_aa: CASSLSARSGEQYF
cdr3_nt: TGTGCCAGCAGCTTGAGTGCCAGATCGGGCGAGCAGTACTTC

v_call: TRBV4-1
clone_size: .
j_call: TRBJ2-3
d_call: TRBD1
cdr3_aa: CASSHDRVGTDTQYF
cdr3_nt: TGCGCCAGCAGCCATGACAGGGTTGGCACAGATACGCAGTATTTT

v_call: TRBV6-4
clone_size: .
j_call: TRBJ2-3
d_call: TRBD2
cdr3_aa: CASSAGGGTDTQYF
cdr3_nt: TGTGCCAGCAGTGCGGGAGGTGGCACAGATACGCAGTATTTT

v_call: TRBV11-3
clone_size: .
j_call: TRBJ2-5
d_call: .
cdr3_aa: CASSLGSGVEETQYF
cdr3_nt: TGTGCCAGCAGCTTAGGATCGGGAGTCGAAGAGACCCAGTACTTC

v_call: TRBV6-5
clone_size: .
j_call: TRBJ2-1
d_call: TRBD2
cdr3_aa: CASSYWGRDNEQFF
cdr3_nt: TGTGCCAGCAGTTACTGGGGGAGGGATAATGAGCAGTTCTTC

v_call: TRBV27
clone_size: medium-sized
j_call: TRBJ2-1
d_call: .
cdr3_aa: CASSRPDRFSYNEQFF
cdr3_nt: TGTGCCAGCAGCCGACCCGACAGATTCTCCTACAATGAGCAGTTCTTC

v_call: TRBV6-7
clone_size: few
j_call: TRBJ1-1
d_call: .
cdr3_aa: CASSQGTPNTEAFF
cdr3_nt: TGTGCCAGCAGCCAGGGTACACCGAACACTGAAGCTTTCTTT

v_call: TRBV27
clone_size: .
j_call: TRBJ2-1
d_call: TRBD2
cdr3_aa: CASGRGVLGLARNEQFF
cdr3_nt: TGTGCCAGTGGACGGGGGGTCCTGGGACTAGCCCGGAATGAGCAGTTCTTC

v_call: TRBV5-1
clone_size: .
j_call: TRBJ2-3
d_call: .
cdr3_aa: CASNRRGSDGGYTQYF
cdr3_nt: TGCGCCAGCAACCGACGGGGGTCCGATGGAGGGTATACGCAGTATTTT

v_call: TRBV5-1
clone_size: .
j_call: TRBJ1-6
d_call: TRBD1
cdr3_aa: CASSFQGAVDNSPLHF
cdr3_nt: TGCGCCAGCAGCTTCCAGGGGGCCGTGGATAATTCACCCCTCCACTTT

v_call: TRBV29-1
clone_size: .
j_call: TRBJ1-5
d_call: .
cdr3_aa: CSVADGQSNQPQHF
cdr3_nt: TGCAGCGTAGCAGACGGACAGAGTAATCAGCCCCAGCATTTT

v_call: TRBV12-5
clone_size: .
j_call: TRBJ1-2
d_call: .
cdr3_aa: CASGLGAGADDYGYTF
cdr3_nt: TGTGCTAGTGGTTTGGGGGCAGGGGCGGACGACTATGGCTACACCTTC

v_call: TRBV7-9
clone_size: .
j_call: TRBJ2-1
d_call: .
cdr3_aa: CASSPISWSSYNEQFF
cdr3_nt: TGTGCCAGCAGCCCGATTAGCTGGAGCTCCTACAATGAGCAGTTCTTC

v_call: TRBV5-1
clone_size: .
j_call: TRBJ2-3
d_call: TRBD2
cdr3_aa: CASSSGTSGPRTDTQYF
cdr3_nt: TGCGCCAGCAGCTCCGGGACTAGCGGACCTCGCACAGATACGCAGTATTTT

v_call: TRBV6-5
clone_size: once
j_call: TRBJ1-2
d_call: TRBD1
cdr3_aa: CASRTGGAPNYGYTF
cdr3_nt: TGTGCCAGCAGGACAGGGGGCGCGCCTAACTATGGCTACACCTTC